This record covers a single T cell receptor beta chain. V lost 7 bases and J 5 bases, leaving 17 bases between the germline ends. Germline CDR1 and CDR2: MNHEY and SMNVEV (reference sequence). This CDR3 contains 14 residues. The data are from a study of blood T cell repertoires in COVID-19. On the study more broadly: Italy, Spain and the United States were the sources of the convalescent and acute COVID-19 samples. PBMCs, B-cell-depleted T cells, or T cells were the source of the cDNA or gDNA that made up the material.

In the original workflow: Amplification of reference gene primers provided the estimated nucleated cell counts. TCRdb's copy holds only in-frame clones and misses some; the assay was immunoSEQ multiplex PCR. V, J and clone size are those of that table, while D and trimming were read from the DNA. The data show about 85,000 clones, roughly 89% seen once. Material: peripheral blood. This receptor was identified in a woman of 80 years or more with active or convalescent COVID-19. This chain connects TRBV27 to TRBJ1-2; D is possibly TRBD1 (6 bases). CDR3 coding DNA: TGTGCCAGCAAGGGGGGGGATTGGTTATATGGCTACACCTTC. This encodes CASKGGDWLYGYTF.